The 10 T cell receptor beta chains given below trace back to one sample, sequenced in a study of cytomegalovirus exposure and HLA in healthy donors (dated by TCRdb to about 2017). Library method: the immunoSEQ multiplex PCR assay. For the multiplex PCR, a mixture combining 60 forward primers for TCR Vbeta segments and 13 reverse primers for TCR Jbeta segments was used. TCRdb carries this immuneACCESS record with in-frame sequences only. Its versions omit some clonotypes, under half of them owing to an unresolved V gene in the studies checked, with the rest unexplained. The sample records 100,000 to 150,000 clones, around 74% of which are singletons. Of the sample, less than 5% is held by the ten largest clones. The sequenced sample consisted of PBMCs. The receptors were gathered from a woman between 50 and 59 years old in good health and CMV-seropositive.

The chain couples TRBV7-3 to TRBJ2-3, with 10 nucleotides matching TRBD2. In germline, CDR1 is SGHTA, CDR2 FQGTGA. Trimming took 5 bases from V and 4 from J; bases not matched to a gene: 3. The CDR3 extends over 14 amino acids. The CDR3 spells CASSLSGGADTQYF. The CDR3 DNA follows: TGTGCCAGCAGCCTAAGCGGGGGGGCAGATACGCAGTATTTT.

J is TRBJ2-7 and V is TRBV2, with TRBD2 identical over 12 bases. The ends lost 6 bases at V and 0 bases at J; junction bases unmatched: 9. The CDR3 runs 17 residues. CDR1 and CDR2 from the germline V gene are SNHLY and FYNNEI. As DNA, the CDR3 is TGTGCCAGCAGAAGAAGACTAGCGGGGGCGGGCTCCTACGAGCAGTACTTC. Residues: CASRRRLAGAGSYEQYF.

This clone has just one count. The chain carries TRBV10-3 and TRBJ1-5; D call uncertain. This CDR3 contains 14 residues. Germline values: CDR1 ENHRY, CDR2 SYGVKD. Trimming left V 4 bases short and J 7 bases short, with 14 bases between. The CDR3 bases are TGTGCCATCAGTGGCCCAGGAGGGCAACAGCCCCAGCATTTT. It specifies CAISGPGGQQPQHF.

CDR3 sequence: CASSVTGTPGANVLTF. The CDR3 region has the DNA TGTGCCAGCAGTGTAACAGGGACACCCGGGGCCAACGTCCTGACTTTC. The J gene is TRBJ2-6, the V gene TRBV6-6, with D tentatively TRBD1 (6 bases). This CDR3 contains 16 residues. CDR1 is MNHNY and CDR2 is SVGAGI in the germline V gene (reference sequence). V was cut by 5 bases and J by 4 bases, with 15 bases left in between.

This clone has a single count. The chain employs TRBV9 and TRBJ1-2; D unclear. CDR3 size: 13 residues. Germline-derived CDR1 and CDR2 are SGDLS and YYNGEE. V lost 0 bases to trimming and J lost 6 bases, with 9 bases between them. The CDR3 DNA reads as TGTGCCAGCAGCGTAGGAACAGTAGATGGCTACACCTTC. As protein: CASSVGTVDGYTF.

The chain couples TRBV27 to TRBJ1-6; D may be TRBD1 (6 bases). Between the trimmed V and J ends, which lost 4 bases and 4 bases, there was a span of 11 bases. Germline assignment: CDR1 MNHEY and CDR2 SMNVEV (reference sequence). The CDR3 covers 15 residues. The chain's CDR3 is CASSSDRMYNSPLHF. The CDR3 DNA is TGTGCCAGCAGTTCAGACAGGATGTATAATTCACCCCTCCACTTT.

Here the CDR3 reads CASRPGTTQETQYF. The CDR3 DNA is TGTGCCAGCAGACCCGGGACAACCCAAGAGACCCAGTACTTC. V gene TRBV5-8 combines with J gene TRBJ2-5; tentatively, D is TRBD1 (6 bases). The CDR3 is made up of 14 amino acids. V lost 5 bases to trimming and J lost 1 base, with 12 bases between them. From germline, CDR1 is SGHTS and CDR2 YDEGEE.

This clone was observed a few times. The chain links TRBV10-3 to TRBJ1-5; 9 bases are shared with TRBD1. V was clipped by 3 bases and J by 9 bases; unmatched bases: 6. The CDR3 length is 14 residues. The germline CDR1 and CDR2 sequences are ENHRY and SYGVKD. CDR3 amino acids: CAISEGTGGLPQHF. CDR3 DNA: TGTGCCATCAGTGAAGGTACAGGGGGCTTGCCCCAGCATTTT.

This clone occurred once. The gene calls are TRBV5-1 and TRBJ1-6; 7 bases map to TRBD1. CDR3 size: 14 residues. V lost 7 bases, J lost 10 bases, and 11 bases stayed unmatched. Germline CDR1 is SGHRS and CDR2 is YFSETQ. The CDR3 DNA is TGCGCCAGCTCCGTCCAGGGGGAGGAATCACCCCTCCACTTT. Translation: CASSVQGEESPLHF.

V and J are TRBV6-1 and TRBJ2-3; D gene ambiguous. V shed 10 bases and J shed 2 bases, with 16 bases lying between them. The germline V gene encodes CDR1 MNHNS and CDR2 SASEGT. This CDR3 spans 14 amino acids. The CDR3 DNA follows: TGTGCCACACTACTTCGAGATAACACAGATACGCAGTATTTT. Translating it yields CATLLRDNTDTQYF.